What follows are 4 T cell receptor beta chains derived from one specimen sequenced in a study of cytomegalovirus exposure and HLA in healthy donors. PCR primers comprised 60 Vbeta and 13 Jbeta primers. Some clones are missing from TCRdb's copy, which holds only in-frame ones; the method was immunoSEQ multiplex PCR. Here the sample spans 200,000 or so clones, about 86% being singletons. The sequenced sample consisted of PBMCs. These receptors were obtained from a woman aged 18-29 years in good health and CMV-seropositive.

The chain uses TRBV19 and TRBJ2-3, with 7 bases fitting TRBD2. Unmatched junction bases numbered 6, after V lost 7 bases and J lost 2 bases. The CDR3 sequence is 14 residues long. Germline V gene lookup returns CDR1 LNHDA and CDR2 SQIVND (reference sequence). The CDR3 coding sequence is TGTGCCAGTATGGGAGGGGTTACCACAGATACGCAGTATTTT. Translated, it gives CASMGGVTTDTQYF.

The V gene is TRBV4-3, the J gene TRBJ2-7; TRBD1 might be the D (5 bases). Deletions cut 0 bases from V and 0 bases from J, with 6 bases between. The CDR3 length is 14 residues. Looked up from germline, CDR1 is LGHNA and CDR2 is YSLEER. The CDR3 loop is CASSQDQGSYEQYF. Written as DNA, the CDR3 is TGCGCCAGCAGCCAAGATCAGGGCTCCTACGAGCAGTACTTC.

V is TRBV6-1 and J is TRBJ2-5; a weak D match, TRBD2 (6 bases). Germline CDR1 is MNHNS and CDR2 is SASEGT. This CDR3 comprises 14 residues. Trimming stripped 1 base from V and 3 bases from J, with 9 bases between. In DNA form, the CDR3 reads TGTGCCAGCAGTGAAGGTAGCGGCGAAGAGACCCAGTACTTC. Its protein product is CASSEGSGEETQYF.

This rearrangement joins TRBV6-5 to TRBJ2-3; 12 bases are a match to TRBD2. Trimming removed 4 bases from V and 6 bases from J; junction bases left unmatched: 5. Germline V gives CDR1 MNHEY, CDR2 SVGAGI. The CDR3 spans 15 residues. CDR3 in amino acids: CASSSSGGAGDTQYF. The CDR3 region has the DNA TGTGCCAGCAGTTCTAGCGGGGGGGCCGGTGATACGCAGTATTTT.